Included here is one TCR beta chain sequence, with context. As the template, RNA transcripts were used to amplify TCR beta CDR3 regions. An initial RT-PCR round employing HTBI primers preceded a second-round multiplex PCR. TCRdb itself ran the multiplex PCR reads through MiXCR, one entry per CDR3 protein. The sample holds about 160,000 distinct CDR3 sequences, roughly two fifths seen once. The source of the sample is a study of Graves' ophthalmopathy and Graves' hyperthyroidism. The overall study: Peripheral blood collection took place at initial diagnosis, before any treatment.

Trimming cost V 1 base and J 4 bases, with 13 bases left between them. This CDR3 has 15 residues. Germline CDR1 is MNHNS and CDR2 is SASEGT. The V gene is TRBV6-1, the J gene TRBJ1-2; TRBD1 is a possible D gene (5 bases). Sequencing was performed on peripheral blood. The TCR was taken from a woman aged 40 to 49 with Graves' ophthalmopathy. The CDR3 DNA reads TGTGCCAGCAGTGAAGAGGTTTGGGGGGGCTATGGCTACACCTTC. This gives the protein CASSEEVWGGYGYTF.